The 11 T cell receptor beta chains below come from one sample, sequenced in a study of cytomegalovirus exposure and HLA in healthy donors. The PCR was carried out with 60 Vbeta primers and 13 Jbeta primers. Using immunoSEQ multiplex PCR, the repertoire was profiled, and TCRdb retains in-frame clones only, with some absent. The sample lists approximately 240,000 clones, just over 75% occurring once. The sample consisted of PBMCs. The receptors here all came from a woman in her fifties or sixties in good health and CMV-seropositive.

This chain uses TRBV14 with TRBJ2-3, with D perhaps TRBD1 (5 bases). The V gene lost 0 bases and the J gene lost 5 bases, with 9 bases spanning the gap. The CDR3 extends over 14 amino acids. The germline CDR1 and CDR2 sequences are SGHDN and FVKESK. The CDR3 nucleotides read TGTGCCAGCAGCCAAGATTCAAGGGGAGATACGCAGTATTTT. It is translated as CASSQDSRGDTQYF.

The genes are TRBV15 and TRBJ2-7; the D is unclear. V was trimmed by 1 base and J by 2 bases, leaving 9 bases between them. CDR3 length equals 14 residues. Per the germline V gene, CDR1 is LNHNV and CDR2 is YYDKDF (reference sequence). In DNA form, the CDR3 reads TGTGCCACCAGCAGAGGTCGCGGAGCCTACGAGCAGTACTTC. Amino acids: CATSRGRGAYEQYF.

V gene TRBV11-2 combines with J gene TRBJ2-7; weak D call: TRBD2 (5 bases). The ends were cut back, 5 bases at V and 3 bases at J, with 14 bases in the middle. The CDR3 runs 14 residues. Germline CDR1 is SGHAT and CDR2 is FQNNGV. DNA of the CDR3: TGTGCCAGCAGCCCTAGCTTCGGCAACTACGAGCAGTACTTC. Translation gives CASSPSFGNYEQYF.

J is TRBJ2-1 and V is TRBV12-5; 16 bases align to TRBD2. Germline CDR1 reads LGHNT; CDR2 reads FRNRAP. V trimming: 4 bases; J trimming: 8 bases; junction bases outside the gene matches: 17. The CDR3 covers 20 residues. This CDR3 is CASGSPHPGLAGGPRDEQFF. CDR3 bases: TGTGCTAGTGGTTCGCCCCATCCGGGACTAGCGGGAGGGCCGAGGGATGAGCAGTTCTTC.

V and J are TRBV7-9 and TRBJ1-5; 11 bases are a match to TRBD1. Looked up from germline, CDR1 is SEHNR and CDR2 is FQNEAQ (reference sequence). CDR3 length equals 14 residues. V shed 3 bases and J 6 bases; nucleotides not matched to a gene: 1. CDR3 sequence reads: CASSLGQGGQPQHF. The CDR3 nucleotides are TGTGCCAGCAGCTTGGGACAGGGGGGTCAGCCCCAGCATTTT. The whole variable domain, filled in from reference TRBV7-9 and TRBJ1-5, reads DTGVSQNPRHKITKRGQNVTFRCDPISEHNRLYWYRQTLGQGPEFLTYFQNEAQLEKSRLLSDRFSAERPKGSFSTLEIQRTEQGDSAMYLCASSLGQGGQPQHFGDGTRLSIL.

The CDR3 DNA follows: TGCGCCAGCAGCCAAGATCGAGTAGCGGGGTACAATGAGCAGTTCTTC. Amino acid sequence: CASSQDRVAGYNEQFF. The chain is built from TRBV4-1 and TRBJ2-1, with 8 bases lining up with TRBD2. Trimming removed 0 bases from V and 4 bases from J; junction bases left unmatched: 5. Germline CDR1 is MGHRA and CDR2 is YSYEKL. This CDR3 comprises 16 residues.

The chain combines TRBV15 with TRBJ1-5, with D possibly being TRBD1 (6 bases). Germline CDR1 LNHNV, CDR2 YYDKDF (reference sequence). Trimming stripped 9 bases from V and 0 bases from J, with 12 bases between. The length of the CDR3 is 14 residues. CDR3 amino acids: CATRTDYSNQPQHF. CDR3 nucleotide sequence: TGTGCCACTCGGACAGACTATAGCAATCAGCCCCAGCATTTT.

This chain connects TRBV7-6 to TRBJ2-2, with D maybe TRBD2 (6 bases). The CDR3 is 15 residues long. Per the germline V gene, CDR1 is SGHVS and CDR2 is FNYEAQ. The V and J ends lost 1 base and 7 bases respectively, with 13 bases between them. CDR3 loop: CASSLGGSGIGELFF. The DNA for the CDR3 is TGTGCCAGCAGCTTAGGGGGTAGCGGTATCGGGGAGCTGTTTTTT. Drawing the rest from reference TRBV7-6 and TRBJ2-2, the complete variable domain is GAGVSQSPRYKVTKRGQDVALRCDPISGHVSLYWYRQALGQGPEFLTYFNYEAQQDKSGLPNDRFSAERPEGSISTLTIQRTEQRDSAMYRCASSLGGSGIGELFFGEGSRLTVL.

In this sample, this clone turned up once. The chain has TRBV11-2 and TRBJ1-2, with D uncertain. Germline V gene lookup returns CDR1 SGHAT and CDR2 FQNNGV. V lost 4 bases, J lost 4 bases, and 7 bases lay in between. The CDR3 is 12 amino acids. Here the CDR3 reads CASSSVLYGYTF. As DNA, the CDR3 is TGTGCCAGCAGCTCCGTCCTCTATGGCTACACCTTC.

This sequence joins TRBV7-2 and TRBJ2-1; perhaps TRBD1 as D (6 bases). The germline gives CDR1 SGHTA, CDR2 FQGNSA. V gave up 3 bases and J gave up 4 bases, with 13 bases separating them. CDR3 length: 15 amino acids. CDR3 sequence: CASSLMGAQYNEQFF. In DNA, the CDR3 is TGTGCCAGCAGCTTGATGGGGGCTCAATACAATGAGCAGTTCTTC. The full variable domain, with the rest looked up from reference TRBV7-2 and TRBJ2-1, is GAGVSQSPSNKVTEKGKDVELRCDPISGHTALYWYRQSLGQGLEFLIYFQGNSAPDKSGLPSDRFSAERTGGSVSTLTIQRTQQEDSAVYLCASSLMGAQYNEQFFGPGTRLTVL.

The chain carries TRBV6-5 and TRBJ2-6; a weak D match, TRBD2 (6 bases). Germline V gene data show CDR1 as MNHEY and CDR2 as SVGAGI. The CDR3 has 16 amino acids. Trimming removed 0 bases at V and 1 base at J, with 7 bases between. CDR3 protein: CASSYSAGSGANVLTF. CDR3 DNA sequence: TGTGCCAGCAGTTACTCTGCGGGGTCTGGGGCCAACGTCCTGACTTTC.